Sequencing of this TCR beta chain was carried out in a study of blood T cells in healthy people across ages. The use of a sample-barcoded 5' primer and a J-beta primer mix characterized a second PCR of roughly 6 to 11 cycles. TCRdb reprocessed the 5' RACE reads with MiXCR, giving one entry per CDR3 protein. Found here are around 1.5 million distinct CDR3 sequences, about 35% of them singletons; the top ten hold about 11%. Study-level results: Samples with more naive T cells showed higher observed beta diversity. Any changes in expanded clonotypes were possibly confounded, as donor CMV status remained unknown. Any conclusive comparison of naive versus antigen-experienced cells was prevented by using unsorted PBMCs. In long-lived donors, naive CD4+ cell counts and diversity exceeded those of aged donors.

In this sample, this clonotype turned up a few times. The target antigen is unknown. Trimming pared 1 base from V and 2 bases from J, leaving 8 bases between. The CDR3 length is 14 residues. Germline loops: CDR1 LGHDT, CDR2 YNNKEL (reference sequence). This clonotype originated in a woman aged 25 to 45 in good health. Specimen: blood. The chain couples TRBV3-1 to TRBJ2-5; D is unresolved. CDR3 in DNA: TGTGCCAGCAGCCAAGGGTGGGGTCAAGAGACCCAGTACTTC. This translates into CASSQGWGQETQYF.